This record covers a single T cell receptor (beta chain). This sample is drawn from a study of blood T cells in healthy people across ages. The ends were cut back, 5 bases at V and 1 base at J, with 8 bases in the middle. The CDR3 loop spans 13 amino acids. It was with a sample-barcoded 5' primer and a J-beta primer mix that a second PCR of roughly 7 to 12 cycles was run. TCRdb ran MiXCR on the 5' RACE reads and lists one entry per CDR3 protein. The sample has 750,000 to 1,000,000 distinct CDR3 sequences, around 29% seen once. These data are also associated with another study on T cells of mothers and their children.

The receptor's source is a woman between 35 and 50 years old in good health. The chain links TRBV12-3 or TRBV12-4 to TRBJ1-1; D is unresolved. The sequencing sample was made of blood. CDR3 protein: CASSQTRNTEAFF. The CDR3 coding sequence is TGTGCCAGCAGTCAGACCAGGAACACTGAAGCTTTCTTT.